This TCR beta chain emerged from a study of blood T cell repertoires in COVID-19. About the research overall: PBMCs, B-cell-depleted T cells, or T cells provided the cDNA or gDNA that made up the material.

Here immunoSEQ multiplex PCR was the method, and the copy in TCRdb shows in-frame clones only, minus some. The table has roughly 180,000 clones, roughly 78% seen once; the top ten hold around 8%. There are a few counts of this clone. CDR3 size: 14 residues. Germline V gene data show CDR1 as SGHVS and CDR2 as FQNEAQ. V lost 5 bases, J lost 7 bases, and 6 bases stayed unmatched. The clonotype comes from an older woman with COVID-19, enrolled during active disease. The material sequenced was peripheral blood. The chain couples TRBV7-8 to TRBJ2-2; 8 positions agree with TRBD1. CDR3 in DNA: TGTGCCAGCAGCGCAGGACAGGGTATCGGGGAGCTGTTTTTT. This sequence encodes CASSAGQGIGELFF.